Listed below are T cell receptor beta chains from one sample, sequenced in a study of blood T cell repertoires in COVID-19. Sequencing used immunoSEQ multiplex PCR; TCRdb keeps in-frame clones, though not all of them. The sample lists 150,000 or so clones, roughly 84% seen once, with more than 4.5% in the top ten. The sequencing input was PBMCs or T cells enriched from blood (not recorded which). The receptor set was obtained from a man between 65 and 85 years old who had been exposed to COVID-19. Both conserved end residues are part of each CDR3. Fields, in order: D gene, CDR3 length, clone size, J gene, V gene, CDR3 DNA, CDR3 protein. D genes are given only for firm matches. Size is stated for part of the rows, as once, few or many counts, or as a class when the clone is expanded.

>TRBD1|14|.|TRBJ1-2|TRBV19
TGTGCCAGTAACCTACAGGGGTCTAACTATGGCTACACCTTC
CASNLQGSNYGYTF
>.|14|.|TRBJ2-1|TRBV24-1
TGTGCCACCAGTGATTGGGGCCTTTACAATGAGCAGTTCTTC
CATSDWGLYNEQFF
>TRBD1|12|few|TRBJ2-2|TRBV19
TGTGCCAGTAGGCAGGGGGTCCGGGAGCTGTTTTTT
CASRQGVRELFF
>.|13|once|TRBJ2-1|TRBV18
TGTGCCAGCTCACCACAGGGGGGGAATGAGCAGTTCTTC
CASSPQGGNEQFF
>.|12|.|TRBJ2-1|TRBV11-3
TGTGCCAGCAGCTTAGACAGCAATGAGCAGTTCTTC
CASSLDSNEQFF
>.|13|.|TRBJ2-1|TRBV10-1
TGCGCCAGCAGTGGGACTTTGTCCAATGAGCAGTTCTTC
CASSGTLSNEQFF
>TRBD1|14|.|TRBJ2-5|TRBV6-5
TGTGCCAGCACCCAAGGACAGGGTCTACAGACCCAGTACTTC
CASTQGQGLQTQYF
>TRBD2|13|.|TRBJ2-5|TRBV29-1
TGCAGCGTTCACAGCGGGGGAGGAGAGACCCAGTACTTC
CSVHSGGGETQYF
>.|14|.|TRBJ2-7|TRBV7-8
TGTGCCAGCAGCTTAGTGTCGGGAAGGTACGAGCAGTACTTC
CASSLVSGRYEQYF
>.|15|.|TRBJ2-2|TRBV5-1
TGCGCCAGCAGCTGGCAGGGTGGTTCAACCGGGGAGCTGTTTTTT
CASSWQGGSTGELFF
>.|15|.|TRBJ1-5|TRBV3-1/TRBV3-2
TGTGCCAGCAGCCCTGGGGGGGGCGTGGGACAGCCCCAGCATTTT
CASSPGGGVGQPQHF
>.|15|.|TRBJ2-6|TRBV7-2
TGTGCCAGCAGGGGCCAGGGAACTGGGGCCAACGTCCTGACTTTC
CASRGQGTGANVLTF
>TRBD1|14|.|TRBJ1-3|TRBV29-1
TGCAGCGTTGAGGGACAGAGCTCTGGAAACACCATATATTTT
CSVEGQSSGNTIYF
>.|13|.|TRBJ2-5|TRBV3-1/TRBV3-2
TGTGCCAGCAGCCAAGCCGCGGGCAACTCCCAGTACTTC
CASSQAAGNSQYF
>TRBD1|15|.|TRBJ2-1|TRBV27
TGTGCCAGCCTGGGGACAGGGGGCTCCTACAATGAGCAGTTCTTC
CASLGTGGSYNEQFF
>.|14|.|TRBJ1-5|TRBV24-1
TGTGCCACCAGTGGCGCAGGGGTGAGTCAGCCCCAGCATTTT
CATSGAGVSQPQHF
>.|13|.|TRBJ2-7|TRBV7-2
TGTGCCAGCAGCACCCCGGGGAGCTACGAGCAGTACTTC
CASSTPGSYEQYF
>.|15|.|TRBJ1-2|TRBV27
TGTGCCAGCAGTTATCAGGGGCCCCATTACTATGGCTACACCTTC
CASSYQGPHYYGYTF
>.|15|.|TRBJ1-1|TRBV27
TGTGCCAGCAGTTTACAGGGAAGAGTGAACACTGAAGCTTTCTTT
CASSLQGRVNTEAFF
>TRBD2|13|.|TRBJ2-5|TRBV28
TGTGCCTCGAAAGCGGGAGTGGTGGAGACCCAGTACTTC
CASKAGVVETQYF
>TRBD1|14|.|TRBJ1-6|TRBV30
TGTGCCTGGCTATCCGGGACAGGGGGTTCACCCCTCCACTTT
CAWLSGTGGSPLHF
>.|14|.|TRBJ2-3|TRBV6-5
TGTGCCAGCAGTTACTCTCATAGCACAGATACGCAGTATTTT
CASSYSHSTDTQYF
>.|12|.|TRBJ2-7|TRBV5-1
TGCGCCAGCAGCCCGGGGTCCTACGAGCAGTACTTC
CASSPGSYEQYF
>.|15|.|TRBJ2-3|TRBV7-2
TGTGCCAGCAGTCCTCAGGGTGTTGGGACAGATACGCAGTATTTT
CASSPQGVGTDTQYF
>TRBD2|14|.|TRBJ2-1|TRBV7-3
TGTGCCAGCAGCTCCTCCGGGACTACCAATGAGCAGTTCTTC
CASSSSGTTNEQFF
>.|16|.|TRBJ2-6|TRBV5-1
TGCGCCAGCAGCTTGGTGGCCCACTCTGGGGCCAACGTCCTGACTTTC
CASSLVAHSGANVLTF
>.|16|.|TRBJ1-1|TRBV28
TGTGCCAGCAGTTCGCCTACTGGACCAGGGGTCGGGGAAGCTTTCTTT
CASSSPTGPGVGEAFF
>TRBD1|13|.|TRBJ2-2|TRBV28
TGTGCCAGCCGTGACAGGGGTCCCGGGGAGCTGTTTTTT
CASRDRGPGELFF
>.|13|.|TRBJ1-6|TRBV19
TGTGCCAGTAGTATAGTCCTCAATTCACCCCTCCACTTT
CASSIVLNSPLHF
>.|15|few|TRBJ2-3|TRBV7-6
TGTGCCAGCAGCTATGAATCAGGGAGCACAGATACGCAGTATTTT
CASSYESGSTDTQYF
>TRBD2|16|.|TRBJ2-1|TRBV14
TGTGCCAGCAGCCAAGAATGGCTAGCGGGGTACAATGAGCAGTTCTTC
CASSQEWLAGYNEQFF
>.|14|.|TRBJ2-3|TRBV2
TGTGCCAGCAGTGTAGAGTACTCCACAGATACGCAGTATTTT
CASSVEYSTDTQYF
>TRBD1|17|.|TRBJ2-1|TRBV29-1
TGCAGCGCCGAGGGGACAGGGTCTAGGGGGTCCTACAATGAGCAGTTCTTC
CSAEGTGSRGSYNEQFF
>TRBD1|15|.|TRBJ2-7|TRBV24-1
TGTGCCACCAGTGACCCTCGGACAGGGTGGCGCGAGCAGTACTTC
CATSDPRTGWREQYF
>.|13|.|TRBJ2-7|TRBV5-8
TGTGCCAGCAGCTACGACAGAACCTACGAGCAGTACTTC
CASSYDRTYEQYF
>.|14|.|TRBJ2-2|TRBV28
TGTGCCACCTGCGGGACTCAGAACACCGGGGAGCTGTTTTTT
CATCGTQNTGELFF
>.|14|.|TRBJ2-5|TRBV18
TGTGCCAGCTCACCCCCGGGACATCAAGAGACCCAGTACTTC
CASSPPGHQETQYF
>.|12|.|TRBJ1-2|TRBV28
TGTGCCAGCACCTCTAGAGTGTTTGGCTACACCTTC
CASTSRVFGYTF
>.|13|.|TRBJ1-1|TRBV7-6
TGTGCCAGCGCCGCTGATAGGAGCACTGAAGCTTTCTTT
CASAADRSTEAFF
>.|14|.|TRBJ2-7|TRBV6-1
TGTGCCAGCAGTGAAGTGGGCTTCTACAACGAGCAGTACTTC
CASSEVGFYNEQYF
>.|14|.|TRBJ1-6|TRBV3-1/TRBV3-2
TGTGCCAGCAGCCAAGGGCAAGGAGTTTCACCCCTCCACTTT
CASSQGQGVSPLHF
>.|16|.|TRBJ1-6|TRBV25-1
TGTGCCAGCAGTGATGTCGGGACTCGGCAAAATTCACCCCTCCACTTT
CASSDVGTRQNSPLHF